Listed here are 15 T cell receptor beta chains from one sample, sequenced in a study of Graves' ophthalmopathy and Graves' hyperthyroidism. The study amplified TCR beta CDR3 regions using RNA transcripts. The workflow started with a first-round RT-PCR run with HTBI primers and then moved on to a second-round multiplex PCR. TCRdb reprocessed the multiplex PCR reads via MiXCR and lists one record per CDR3 protein. The sample comprises roughly 380,000 distinct CDR3 sequences, approximately 15% of which are singletons, and roughly 7% rests with the top ten. Sequenced sample: peripheral blood. The receptors stem from a woman in her late teens or twenties with stable Graves' hyperthyroidism.

At least ten counts were recorded for this clonotype. The chain uses TRBV29-1 and TRBJ1-1; unclear D gene. Trimming shortened V by 2 bases and J by 1 base, and 17 bases separated the two germline ends. Germline V gives CDR1 SQVTM, CDR2 ANQGSEA. This CDR3 has 16 amino acids. DNA for the CDR3: TGCAGCGTTGAATCGTCTGTAGACATACAGAACACTGAAGCTTTCTTT. Translating gives CSVESSVDIQNTEAFF.

This clonotype was counted at least ten times. The rearrangement uses TRBV6-2 or TRBV6-3 and TRBJ1-1; D remains ambiguous. Germline V lookup: CDR1 MNHEY, CDR2 SVGEGT. V was pared by 6 bases and J by 7 bases, with 9 bases between. The CDR3 spans 11 residues. CDR3 residues: CASSQSNEAFF. CDR3 nucleotides: TGTGCCAGCAGCCAGTCGAATGAAGCTTTCTTT.

On this clonotype: The conserved phenylalanine or tryptophan normally closing the CDR3 is absent here, so this likely arose from a read error. The CDR3 reads CASSVVERGEAFS. DNA of the CDR3: TGTGCCAGCAGCGTAGTAGAGCGGGGTGAAGCTTTCTCT. The chain recombines TRBV9 with TRBJ1-1; D is ambiguous. V was cut by 0 bases and J by 7 bases, with 10 bases left in between. The CDR3 has 13 residues. Germline V CDR1 and CDR2: SGDLS, YYNGEE.

The table lists this clonotype with many counts. The rearrangement links TRBV5-6 to TRBJ1-5; no reliable D call. CDR1 is SGHDT and CDR2 is YYEEEE in the germline V gene. Trimming stripped 3 bases from V and 3 bases from J, with 4 bases between. The CDR3 runs to 12 residues. The CDR3 DNA reads as TGTGCCAGCAGCTGGCTCAATCAGCCCCAGCATTTT. Encoded protein: CASSWLNQPQHF.

This clonotype appeared many times. The chain carries TRBV12-3 or TRBV12-4 and TRBJ1-1, with 7 bases matching TRBD1. The CDR3 consists of 14 residues. Trimming cost V 6 bases and J 4 bases; bases outside gene matches: 8. In DNA form, the CDR3 reads TGTGCCAGCAGGATAACAGGGGTGGCCACTGAAGCTTTCTTT. It is translated as CASRITGVATEAFF.

This clonotype was seen repeatedly, ten times or more. The rearrangement uses TRBV7-6 and TRBJ1-1, with D unresolved. V lost 1 base and J 6 bases, leaving 15 bases between the germline ends. In germline, CDR1 is SGHVS, CDR2 FNYEAQ. The CDR3 is made up of 15 amino acids. The CDR3 nucleotides are TGTGCCAGCAGCTTAGAGGCCGGAGGAGAGGCTGAAGCTTTCTTT. This codes for CASSLEAGGEAEAFF.

V usage is TRBV18 and J usage is TRBJ1-5; D may be TRBD1 (5 bases). Trimming stripped 4 bases from V and 0 bases from J, with 10 bases between. Germline assignment: CDR1 KGHSH and CDR2 LQKENI. The CDR3 runs 15 residues. This CDR3 reads CASSQNQGSNQPQHF. For the CDR3, the DNA is TGTGCCAGCTCACAGAACCAGGGTAGCAATCAGCCCCAGCATTTT.

The J gene is TRBJ2-7, the V gene TRBV12-3 or TRBV12-4, with D possibly matching TRBD1 (6 bases). The CDR3 is 13 residues long. V lost 6 bases and J 5 bases, leaving 14 bases between the germline ends. This CDR3 is CASSLWTADEQYF. CDR3 nucleotide sequence: TGTGCCAGCAGCCTGTGGACAGCAGACGAGCAGTACTTC.

This clonotype was observed at least ten times. The genes are TRBV6-2 or TRBV6-3 and TRBJ2-7, with TRBD2 as a possible D gene (6 bases). V was pared by 1 base and J by 1 base, with 8 bases between. Germline-derived CDR1 and CDR2 are MNHEY and SVGEGT. The CDR3 is 14 residues long. The CDR3: CASSYYGGSYEQYF. CDR3 in DNA: TGTGCCAGCAGTTACTACGGGGGTTCCTACGAGCAGTACTTC.

This clonotype was seen repeatedly, ten times or more. This rearrangement joins TRBV12-3 or TRBV12-4 to TRBJ1-2, with TRBD1 matching over 7 bases. The CDR3 is 14 amino acids. V dropped 5 bases and J dropped 5; count of bases not matched to a gene: 8. The CDR3 DNA follows: TGTGCCAGCAGTAGACAGGGACAGAGATATGGCTACACCTTC. Its protein is CASSRQGQRYGYTF.

DNA for the CDR3: TGTGCCAGCAGTCCCTCGACAGATGAAGCTTTCTTT. It is translated as CASSPSTDEAFF. This chain connects TRBV12-3 or TRBV12-4 to TRBJ1-1; D is perhaps TRBD1 (5 bases). Trimming stripped 5 bases from V and 7 bases from J, with 11 bases between. CDR3 length: 12 residues.

The table lists this clonotype with many counts. V usage is TRBV6-2 or TRBV6-3 and J usage is TRBJ1-2, with 8 bases lining up with TRBD1. Germline V gene lookup returns CDR1 MNHEY and CDR2 SVGEGT. J was trimmed by 6 bases and V by 2 bases; bases with no gene match: 2. This CDR3 region has 13 residues. The chain's CDR3 is CASSYGQGDGYTF. CDR3 bases: TGTGCCAGCAGTTACGGACAGGGTGATGGCTACACCTTC.

This clonotype came up many times. The rearrangement uses TRBV9 and TRBJ2-5, with 13 bases identical to TRBD2. There are 16 residues in the CDR3. V dropped 4 bases and J dropped 5; count of bases not matched to a gene: 8. CDR1 is SGDLS, CDR2 YYNGEE, per germline. The CDR3 reads CASSPTSGGAKETQYF. CDR3 nucleotide sequence: TGTGCCAGCAGCCCAACTAGCGGGGGGGCTAAGGAGACCCAGTACTTC. Based on the CDR3 plus reference TRBV9 and TRBJ2-5, the full variable domain is DSGVTQTPKHLITATGQRVTLRCSPRSGDLSVYWYQQSLDQGLQFLIQYYNGEERAKGNILERFSAQQFPDLHSELNLSSLELGDSALYFCASSPTSGGAKETQYFGPGTRLLVL.

There are many counts of this clonotype. V usage is TRBV12-3 or TRBV12-4 and J usage is TRBJ1-5; D not resolved. Between the trimmed V and J ends, which lost 2 bases and 7 bases, there was a span of 9 bases. The CDR3 totals 13 residues. CDR3 DNA: TGTGCCAGCAGTTTAAGGGTTGGACAGCCCCAGCATTTT. The encoded protein is CASSLRVGQPQHF.

In this sample, this clonotype turned up many times. The DNA for the CDR3 is TGTGCCAGCAGTGCCCACTCTTTCACCGGGGAGCTGTTTTTT. This sequence encodes CASSAHSFTGELFF. V gene TRBV6-2 or TRBV6-3 combines with J gene TRBJ2-2; D not resolved. V was shortened by 5 bases and J by 4 bases, with 11 bases between the two germline ends. The germline V gene has CDR1 MNHEY and CDR2 SVGEGT. This CDR3 is built from 14 residues.